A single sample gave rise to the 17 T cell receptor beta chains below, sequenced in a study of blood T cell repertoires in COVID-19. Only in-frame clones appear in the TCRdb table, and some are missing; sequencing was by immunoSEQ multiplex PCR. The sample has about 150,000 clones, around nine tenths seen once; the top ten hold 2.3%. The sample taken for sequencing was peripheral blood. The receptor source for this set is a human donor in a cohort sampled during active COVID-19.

Here the CDR3 DNA reads TGCGCCAGCAGCTTGGCTGGGGCGACAGGGGGGACCTACGAGCAGTACTTC. Its protein is CASSLAGATGGTYEQYF. The rearrangement links TRBV5-1 to TRBJ2-7, with 9 bases matching TRBD1. Germline V gene lookup returns CDR1 SGHRS and CDR2 YFSETQ. V shed 0 bases, J shed 2 bases, and the junction held 9 bases outside the gene matches. There are 17 residues in the CDR3.

CDR3 bases: TGCGCCAGCAGCCGGGGGACTCTAATCCAAGATACGCAGTATTTT. It specifies CASSRGTLIQDTQYF. J is TRBJ2-3 and V is TRBV4-3, with D maybe TRBD2 (6 bases). This CDR3 has 15 residues. Trimming cost V 4 bases and J 5 bases, with 16 bases left between them. From germline, CDR1 is LGHNA and CDR2 YSLEER.

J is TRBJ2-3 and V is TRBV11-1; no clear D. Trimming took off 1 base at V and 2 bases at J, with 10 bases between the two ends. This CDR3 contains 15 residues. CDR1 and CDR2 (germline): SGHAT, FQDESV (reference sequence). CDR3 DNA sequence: TGTGCCAGCAGCTTAGTAGATCCGTCCACAGATACGCAGTATTTT. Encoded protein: CASSLVDPSTDTQYF.

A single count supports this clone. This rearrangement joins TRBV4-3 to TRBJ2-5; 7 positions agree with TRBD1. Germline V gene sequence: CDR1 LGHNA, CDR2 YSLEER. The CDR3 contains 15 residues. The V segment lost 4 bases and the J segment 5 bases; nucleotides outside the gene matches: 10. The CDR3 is CASSLNRGMRETQYF. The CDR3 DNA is TGCGCCAGCAGCCTCAACAGGGGTATGAGGGAGACCCAGTACTTC.

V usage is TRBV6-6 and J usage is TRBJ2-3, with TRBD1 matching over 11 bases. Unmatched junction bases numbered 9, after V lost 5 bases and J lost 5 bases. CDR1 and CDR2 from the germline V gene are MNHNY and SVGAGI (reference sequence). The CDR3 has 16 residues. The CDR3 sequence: CASSLPRGQGGDTQYF. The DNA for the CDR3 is TGTGCCAGCAGTCTCCCCCGGGGACAGGGGGGAGATACGCAGTATTTT.

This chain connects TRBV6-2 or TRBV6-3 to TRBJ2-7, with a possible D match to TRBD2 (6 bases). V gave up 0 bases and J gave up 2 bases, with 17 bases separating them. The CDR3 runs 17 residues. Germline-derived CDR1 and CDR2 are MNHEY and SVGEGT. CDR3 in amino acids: CASSYSFWRGRAYEQYF. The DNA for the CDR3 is TGTGCCAGCAGTTACTCGTTTTGGCGGGGACGGGCCTACGAGCAGTACTTC.

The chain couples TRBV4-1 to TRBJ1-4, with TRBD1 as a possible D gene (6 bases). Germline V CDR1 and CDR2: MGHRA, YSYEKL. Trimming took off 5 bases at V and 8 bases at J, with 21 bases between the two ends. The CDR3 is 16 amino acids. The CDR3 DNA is TGCGCCAGCAGCGTACAACAGGGCCAAAGGGGGGAAAAACTGTTTTTT. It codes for CASSVQQGQRGEKLFF.

CDR3 loop: CASIGQVTYEQYF. The CDR3 DNA is TGTGCCAGCATTGGACAGGTCACCTACGAGCAGTACTTC. The V call is TRBV2, the J call TRBJ2-7; 7 bases are a match to TRBD1. The CDR3 has 13 amino acids. Germline CDR1 SNHLY, CDR2 FYNNEI. J lost 2 bases, V lost 7 bases, and 5 bases had no gene match.

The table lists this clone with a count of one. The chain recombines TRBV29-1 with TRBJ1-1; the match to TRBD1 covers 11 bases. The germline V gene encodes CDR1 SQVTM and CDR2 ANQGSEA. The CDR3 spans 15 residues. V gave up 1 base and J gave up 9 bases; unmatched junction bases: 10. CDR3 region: CSVEVVRTGGRKAFF. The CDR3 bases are TGCAGCGTTGAAGTCGTCCGGACAGGGGGCCGGAAAGCTTTCTTT.

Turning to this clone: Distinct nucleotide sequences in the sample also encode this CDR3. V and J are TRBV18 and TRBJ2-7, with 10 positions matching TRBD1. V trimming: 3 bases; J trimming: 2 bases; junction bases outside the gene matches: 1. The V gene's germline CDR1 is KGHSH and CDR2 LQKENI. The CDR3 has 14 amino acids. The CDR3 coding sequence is TGTGCCAGCTCACCTGGGACAGGGGCCTACGAGCAGTACTTC. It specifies CASSPGTGAYEQYF.

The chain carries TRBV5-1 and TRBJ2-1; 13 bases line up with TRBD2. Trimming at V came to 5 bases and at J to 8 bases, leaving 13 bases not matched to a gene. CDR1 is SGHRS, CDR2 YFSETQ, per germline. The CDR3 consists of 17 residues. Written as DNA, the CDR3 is TGCGCCAGCAGTTTGACAATTGGGACTAGCGGGACCGATGAGCAGTTCTTC. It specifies CASSLTIGTSGTDEQFF.

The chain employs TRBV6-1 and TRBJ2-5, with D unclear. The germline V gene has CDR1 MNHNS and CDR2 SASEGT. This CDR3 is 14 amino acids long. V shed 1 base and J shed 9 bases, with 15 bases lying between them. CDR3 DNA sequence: TGTGCCAGCAGTGAAGTCTACAACGTGGGCTCCCAGTACTTC. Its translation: CASSEVYNVGSQYF.

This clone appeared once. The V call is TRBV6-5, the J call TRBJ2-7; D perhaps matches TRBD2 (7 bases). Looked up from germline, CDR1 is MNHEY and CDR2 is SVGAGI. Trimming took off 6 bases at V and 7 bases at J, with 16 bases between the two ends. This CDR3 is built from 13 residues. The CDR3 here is CASSFRGGWEQYF. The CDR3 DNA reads TGTGCCAGCAGCTTCAGGGGAGGGTGGGAGCAGTACTTC.

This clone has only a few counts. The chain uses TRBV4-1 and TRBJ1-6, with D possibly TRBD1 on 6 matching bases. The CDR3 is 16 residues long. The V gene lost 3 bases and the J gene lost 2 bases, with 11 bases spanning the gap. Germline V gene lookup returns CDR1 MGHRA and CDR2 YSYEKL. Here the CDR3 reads CASSHQTGTYNSPLHF. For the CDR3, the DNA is TGCGCCAGCAGCCACCAGACAGGAACCTATAATTCACCCCTCCACTTT.

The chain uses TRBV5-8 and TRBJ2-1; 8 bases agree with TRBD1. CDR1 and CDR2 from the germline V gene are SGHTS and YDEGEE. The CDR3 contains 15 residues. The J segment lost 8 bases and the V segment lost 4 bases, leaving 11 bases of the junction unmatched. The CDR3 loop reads CASSLAAGGQDEQFF. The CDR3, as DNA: TGTGCCAGCAGCCTGGCGGCAGGGGGCCAGGATGAGCAGTTCTTC.

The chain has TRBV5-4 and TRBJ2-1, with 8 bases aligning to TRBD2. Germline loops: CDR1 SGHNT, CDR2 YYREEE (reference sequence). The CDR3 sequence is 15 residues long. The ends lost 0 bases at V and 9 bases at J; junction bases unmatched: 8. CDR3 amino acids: CASSLDEREWSEQFF. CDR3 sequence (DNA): TGTGCCAGCAGCTTGGACGAGCGGGAGTGGAGTGAGCAGTTCTTC.

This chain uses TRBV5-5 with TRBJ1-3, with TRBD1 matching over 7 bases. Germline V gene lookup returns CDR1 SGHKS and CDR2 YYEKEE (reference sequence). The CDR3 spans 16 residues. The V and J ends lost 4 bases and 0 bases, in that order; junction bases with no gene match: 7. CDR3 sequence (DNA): TGTGCCAGCAGCGATAGGACAGGTCACTCTGGAAACACCATATATTTT. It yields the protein CASSDRTGHSGNTIYF.